Shown below are 25 T cell receptor beta chains from a single sample sequenced in a study of blood T cell repertoires in COVID-19 (TCRdb year 2020). The method behind the library was the immunoSEQ multiplex PCR assay. Held by TCRdb, this immuneACCESS table contains in-frame sequences only and omits some clones. Under half of the omission traces to an unresolved V gene where checked; the cause of the rest is unknown. The sample records roughly 130,000 clones, under 95% of which are singletons. Less than 5% of the sample is in the top ten clones. The specimen was peripheral blood. All receptors derive from a man in his fifties or sixties with COVID-19, enrolled during active disease.

The rearrangement uses TRBV6-4 and TRBJ2-1; the match to TRBD1 covers 9 bases. The CDR3 loop spans 15 amino acids. V lost 7 bases, J lost 1 base, and 5 bases stayed unmatched. Germline V gene data show CDR1 as MRHNA and CDR2 as SNTAGT. The CDR3 loop is CASKSGQGSYNEQFF. The CDR3 DNA sequence: TGTGCCAGCAAATCGGGACAGGGATCCTACAATGAGCAGTTCTTC.

The chain couples TRBV5-6 to TRBJ1-1, with 8 nucleotides matching TRBD1. V dropped 4 bases and J dropped 10; count of bases not matched to a gene: 9. This CDR3 contains 13 residues. CDR1 SGHDT and CDR2 YYEEEE come from the germline V gene. The CDR3 region has the DNA TGTGCCAGCAGCACCAGACAGGGGCTCGGAGCTTTCTTT. Protein sequence: CASSTRQGLGAFF.

The chain carries TRBV2 and TRBJ2-2, with D unclear. The CDR3 has 14 amino acids. Trimming stripped 3 bases from V and 4 bases from J, with 9 bases between. Germline lookup yields CDR1 SNHLY and CDR2 FYNNEI. The CDR3 here is CASSELQPTGELFF. Here the CDR3 DNA reads TGTGCCAGCAGTGAGTTACAGCCCACCGGGGAGCTGTTTTTT.

The DNA of the CDR3 is TGTGCCAGCAGCCAAGATGGAGGGGCTGGCTACACCTTC. This gives the protein CASSQDGGAGYTF. The rearrangement joins TRBV3-1 (or the pseudogene TRBV3-2) to TRBJ1-2, with TRBD1 as a possible D gene (5 bases). This CDR3 contains 13 residues. CDR1 is LGHDT and CDR2 is YNNKEL in the germline V gene (reference sequence). The germline V and J ends were trimmed by 0 bases and 7 bases, with 9 bases remaining between them.

This chain links TRBV6-2 or TRBV6-3 with TRBJ2-1; D uncertain. CDR1 and CDR2 from the germline V gene are MNHEY and SVGEGT. CDR3 size: 11 residues. The V end was cut by 4 bases, the J end by 8 bases, with 6 bases between. CDR3 sequence reads: CASSLADEQFF. Written as DNA, the CDR3 is TGTGCCAGCAGTTTGGCTGATGAGCAGTTCTTC.

This clone has only one observation. V is TRBV29-1 and J is TRBJ2-3; 9 positions agree with TRBD2. This CDR3 comprises 15 residues. V trimming: 5 bases; J trimming: 3 bases; junction bases outside the gene matches: 9. CDR1 is SQVTM and CDR2 is ANQGSEA in the germline V gene. The CDR3 reads CSVIGASGITDTQYF. In nucleotides, the CDR3 is TGCAGCGTTATTGGGGCTAGCGGGATTACAGATACGCAGTATTTT.

The chain uses TRBV12-3 or TRBV12-4 and TRBJ1-1; D gene unclear. This CDR3 has 11 amino acids. Trimming took 2 bases from V and 8 from J, leaving 6 bases between them. The CDR3 is CASSLIGEAFF. The CDR3 DNA reads as TGTGCCAGCAGTTTAATCGGGGAAGCTTTCTTT.

In regard to this clone: An end of the junction does not agree with germline; a read error may underlie this. The chain carries TRBV11-2 and TRBJ2-5, with TRBD2 as a possible D gene (6 bases). The CDR3 runs to 11 residues. Germline CDR1 is SGHAT and CDR2 is FQNNGV. The CDR3 sequence: CASSIGAGPNF. The CDR3 bases are TGTGCCAGCAGCATTGGGGCGGGACCCAACTTC.

Here the CDR3 reads CASLPGGQGIATDTQYF. The DNA of the CDR3 is TGTGCCAGCTTACCAGGGGGACAGGGTATAGCAACAGATACGCAGTATTTT. This chain joins TRBV28 and TRBJ2-3, with TRBD1 matching over 9 bases. V lost 8 bases and J lost 3; bases outside the gene matches: 15. The germline V gene encodes CDR1 MDHEN and CDR2 SYDVKM. The CDR3 covers 17 residues.

The V gene is TRBV11-1, the J gene TRBJ1-2, with a weak D call TRBD1 (5 bases). This CDR3 is 13 amino acids long. In germline, CDR1 is SGHAT, CDR2 FQDESV (reference sequence). V lost 5 bases and J 4 bases, leaving 11 bases between the germline ends. The CDR3 DNA is TGTGCCAGCAGCGGGACTGTGGGCTATGGCTACACCTTC. The encoded protein is CASSGTVGYGYTF.

This clone was detected once. The J gene is TRBJ2-6, the V gene TRBV27; TRBD2 matches 7 bases. CDR3 size: 16 residues. The V and J ends lost 8 bases and 0 bases, in that order; junction bases with no gene match: 7. The germline V gene has CDR1 MNHEY and CDR2 SMNVEV (reference sequence). CDR3 sequence: CASGWGGASGANVLTF. The CDR3 DNA is TGTGCCAGCGGATGGGGGGGTGCCTCTGGGGCCAACGTCCTGACTTTC.

The CDR3 nucleotides are TGTGCCAGCAGCCCCCGGACAGCCTTGAACACTGAAGCTTTCTTT. Its protein product is CASSPRTALNTEAFF. This sequence joins TRBV3-1 (or the pseudogene TRBV3-2) and TRBJ1-1, with TRBD1 as a possible D gene (6 bases). The CDR3 has 15 residues. Germline V gene sequence: CDR1 LGHDT, CDR2 YNNKEL (reference sequence). V lost 4 bases and J 0 bases, leaving 12 bases between the germline ends.

J is TRBJ1-6 and V is TRBV5-5; tentative D call: TRBD1 (5 bases). This CDR3 is 17 amino acids long. Germline V gene sequence: CDR1 SGHKS, CDR2 YYEKEE (reference sequence). V lost 4 bases and J 7 bases, leaving 21 bases between the germline ends. CDR3 sequence reads: CASSTRSGMPLNSPLHF. The CDR3 DNA follows: TGTGCCAGCAGCACTCGCTCAGGGATGCCCTTGAATTCACCCCTCCACTTT.

The chain combines TRBV19 with TRBJ1-1, with TRBD1 matching over 11 bases. CDR1 is LNHDA and CDR2 is SQIVND in the germline V gene (reference sequence). This CDR3 contains 16 residues. V was pared by 6 bases and J by 4 bases, with 10 bases of the junction left unmatched. CDR3 region: CASSPGQGGLGTEAFF. The CDR3 DNA follows: TGTGCCAGTAGCCCGGGACAGGGGGGTTTAGGCACTGAAGCTTTCTTT.

This clone came up once. This sequence joins TRBV7-9 and TRBJ2-1; 9 nucleotides agree with TRBD1. This CDR3 is built from 12 residues. Germline CDR1 is SEHNR and CDR2 is FQNEAQ (reference sequence). The ends lost 5 bases at V and 15 bases at J; junction bases unmatched: 8. The chain's CDR3 is CASSLDRGRAFF. The CDR3 bases are TGTGCCAGCAGCCTCGACAGGGGGAGGGCGTTCTTC. The full variable domain, in which reference TRBV7-9 and TRBJ2-1 provide the parts outside the CDR3, is DTGVSQNPRHKITKRGQNVTFRCDPISEHNRLYWYRQTLGQGPEFLTYFQNEAQLEKSRLLSDRFSAERPKGSFSTLEIQRTEQGDSAMYLCASSLDRGRAFFGPGTRLTVL.

The chain has TRBV9 and TRBJ2-1, with a weak D call TRBD1 (6 bases). The CDR3 runs 15 residues. Germline loops: CDR1 SGDLS, CDR2 YYNGEE. Trimming pared 0 bases from V and 2 bases from J, leaving 9 bases between. The CDR3 is CASSVDGDTYNEQFF. The CDR3 DNA is TGTGCCAGCAGCGTAGATGGGGACACCTACAATGAGCAGTTCTTC.

The chain has TRBV9 and TRBJ1-1; D is ambiguous. The CDR3 sequence is 13 residues long. Per germline, CDR1 SGDLS and CDR2 YYNGEE. Trimming removed 2 bases at V and 10 bases at J, with 15 bases between. CDR3 bases: TGTGCCAGCAGCGTGGGTACCACGACACGAGCTTTCTTT. Translated, it gives CASSVGTTTRAFF.

The chain employs TRBV5-1 and TRBJ1-1; possible D gene TRBD1, 5 bases. Germline assignment: CDR1 SGHRS and CDR2 YFSETQ. This CDR3 spans 13 amino acids. The V end was cut by 4 bases, the J end by 1 base, with 8 bases between. CDR3 sequence reads: CASSRGQNTEAFF. In DNA form, the CDR3 reads TGCGCCAGCAGCCGAGGACAGAACACTGAAGCTTTCTTT.

V and J are TRBV28 and TRBJ1-1; unclear D gene. The V and J ends lost 6 bases and 11 bases respectively, with 16 bases between them. The CDR3 spans 12 residues. Germline V gene sequence: CDR1 MDHEN, CDR2 SYDVKM. The CDR3 sequence: CASSLDGVWAFF. In DNA form, the CDR3 reads TGTGCCAGCAGCCTAGACGGGGTATGGGCTTTCTTT. Drawing the rest from reference TRBV28 and TRBJ1-1, the complete variable domain is DVKVTQSSRYLVKRTGEKVFLECVQDMDHENMFWYRQDPGLGLRLIYFSYDVKMKEKGDIPEGYSVSREKKERFSLILESASTNQTSMYLCASSLDGVWAFFGQGTRLTVV.

This clone was counted a few times. CDR3 sequence reads: CAWSLRRSSGNTIYF. CDR3 nucleotides: TGTGCCTGGAGCCTAAGACGGAGCTCTGGAAACACCATATATTTT. This chain connects TRBV30 to TRBJ1-3; D is uncertain. CDR3 length: 15 residues. Germline V gene lookup returns CDR1 GTSNPN and CDR2 SVGIG (reference sequence). V was pared by 3 bases and J by 0 bases, with 12 bases between.

This clone has more than one count but fewer than ten. The chain combines TRBV10-3 with TRBJ2-2, with 7 bases identical to TRBD2. V lost 2 bases and J lost 1; bases outside the gene matches: 10. This CDR3 spans 18 amino acids. CDR1 is ENHRY, CDR2 SYGVKD, per germline. Here the CDR3 reads CAISETGGEFWNTGELFF. The DNA for the CDR3 is TGTGCCATCAGTGAGACTGGGGGGGAGTTTTGGAACACCGGGGAGCTGTTTTTT.

This chain connects TRBV24-1 to TRBJ2-3, with 9 bases identical to TRBD1. Per the germline V gene, CDR1 is KGHDR and CDR2 is SFDVKD. V lost 3 bases and J lost 6; bases outside the gene matches: 6. This CDR3 spans 15 amino acids. The CDR3 reads CATSDPGQGADTQYF. Here the CDR3 DNA reads TGTGCCACCAGTGATCCGGGACAGGGAGCGGATACGCAGTATTTT.

The J gene is TRBJ1-2, the V gene TRBV29-1; D is uncertain. Germline CDR1 SQVTM, CDR2 ANQGSEA. Trimming cost V 6 bases and J 4 bases, with 12 bases left between them. This CDR3 is 12 amino acids long. DNA of the CDR3: TGCAGCGTGGCGGGTTCTGGCTATGGCTACACCTTC. Amino acid sequence: CSVAGSGYGYTF.

V usage is TRBV2 and J usage is TRBJ2-5, with 15 bases aligning to TRBD2. Per germline, CDR1 SNHLY and CDR2 FYNNEI. J was trimmed by 5 bases and V by 3 bases; bases with no gene match: 7. The CDR3 is 17 residues long. The CDR3 loop reads CASSDPGLAGGGETQYF. The CDR3 DNA sequence: TGTGCCAGCAGTGATCCGGGACTAGCGGGAGGCGGGGAGACCCAGTACTTC. Complete variable domain (other parts from reference TRBV2 and TRBJ2-5): EPEVTQTPSHQVTQMGQEVILRCVPISNHLYFYWYRQILGQKVEFLVSFYNNEISEKSEIFDDQFSVERPDGSNFTLKIRSTKLEDSAMYFCASSDPGLAGGGETQYFGPGTRLLVL.

The chain uses TRBV21-1 and TRBJ2-5; the table's D call TRBD1 went unverified against the DNA. TRBV21-1 has pseudogene status. CDR3 length equals 15 residues. The CDR3 here is CARVVFRTGRKTQYF. The CDR3 DNA reads TGTGCCAGGGTTGTTTTCAGGACAGGGAGGAAGACCCAGTACTTC.